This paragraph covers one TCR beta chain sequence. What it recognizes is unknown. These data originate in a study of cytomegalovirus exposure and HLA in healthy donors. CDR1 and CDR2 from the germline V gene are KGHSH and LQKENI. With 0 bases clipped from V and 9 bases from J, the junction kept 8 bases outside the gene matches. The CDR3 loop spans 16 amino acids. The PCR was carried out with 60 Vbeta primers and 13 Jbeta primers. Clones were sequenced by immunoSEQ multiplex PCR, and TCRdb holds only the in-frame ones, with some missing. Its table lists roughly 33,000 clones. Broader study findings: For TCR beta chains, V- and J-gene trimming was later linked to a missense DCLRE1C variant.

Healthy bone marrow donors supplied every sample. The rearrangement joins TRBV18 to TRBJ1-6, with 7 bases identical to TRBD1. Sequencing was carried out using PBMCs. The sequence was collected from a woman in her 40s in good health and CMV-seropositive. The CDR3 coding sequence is TGTGCCAGCTCACCACCGTCCCGGGACAGTAGTTCACCCCTCCACTTT. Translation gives CASSPPSRDSSSPLHF. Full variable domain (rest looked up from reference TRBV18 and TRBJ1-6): NAGVMQNPRHLVRRRGQEARLRCSPMKGHSHVYWYRQLPEEGLKFMVYLQKENIIDESGMPKERFSAEFPKEGPSILRIQQVVRGDSAAYFCASSPPSRDSSSPLHFGNGTRLTVT.